The sequence of this T cell receptor beta chain was determined in a study of CD8+ T cells in alopecia areata. Study-level results: Scalp clonality, together with expanded CD8+ clones among the top 100, fell significantly with tofacitinib.

It was cDNA, reverse transcribed from extracted RNA, that served as the sequencing template. Here immunoSEQ multiplex PCR was the method, and the copy in TCRdb shows in-frame clones only, minus some. Seen here are around 70,000 clones, 29% observed once, and the top ten hold 14% to 15%. Treatment given: oral pan-JAK inhibitor, 5-10 mg twice daily. Germline values: CDR1 SGDLS, CDR2 YYNGEE. The CDR3 totals 14 residues. V was shortened by 0 bases and J by 0 bases, with 4 bases between the two germline ends. Turning to this clone: The antigen remains undetermined. Other DNA sequences in the sample encode the same CDR3.

The input for sequencing was CD8+ T cells sorted from blood, taken at week 4, from a patient treated with tofacitinib. V gene TRBV9 combines with J gene TRBJ1-5; D gene unclear. This receptor was identified in a human donor with alopecia areata. CDR3 DNA sequence: TGTGCCAGCAGCGTAGGGGGTAGCAATCAGCCCCAGCATTTT. Its translation: CASSVGGSNQPQHF.